The 9 T cell receptor beta chains below all came from one sample that was sequenced in a study of beta chain features in type 1 diabetes. TCRB transcripts that were expressed got sequenced, as all of the isolated RNA had been reverse transcribed. The repertoire was sequenced with immunoSEQ multiplex PCR; TCRdb's copy has only in-frame clones and lacks some. Here the sample spans 900,000 or so clones, 15% to 20% being singletons. Sequencing was performed on naive CD4+ T cells from blood. These TCRs come from a woman in her late teens or twenties in good health.

Of note for this clone: One end of the junction is discordant with germline, which a read error may explain. The chain joins TRBV7-7 to TRBJ2-2; possibly TRBD2 for D (6 bases). This CDR3 has 14 amino acids. CDR1 is SSHAT, CDR2 FNYEAQ, per germline (reference sequence). The CDR3 spells CASSLAENTGELFF. The CDR3 region has the DNA TGTGCTAGCAGCTTAGCGGAGAACACCGGGGAGCTGTTTTTT.

This clone was seen a few times. The genes are TRBV28 and TRBJ2-1, with 11 bases aligning to TRBD2. Germline loops: CDR1 MDHEN, CDR2 SYDVKM. The V gene end was trimmed by 8 bases and the J gene end by 8 bases; junction bases not matched to a gene: 8. The CDR3 consists of 14 residues. The CDR3 sequence is CASGTSGRVDEQFF. The CDR3 DNA reads as TGTGCCAGCGGTACTAGCGGGAGAGTGGATGAGCAGTTCTTC.

Concerning this clone itself: Sequence at one end of the junction differs from germline and may be a read error. The rearrangement links TRBV10-3 to TRBJ1-3, with D tentatively TRBD1 (5 bases). The CDR3 has 12 residues. Germline loops: CDR1 ENHRY, CDR2 SYGVKD. The CDR3 is CALRVDGNTIYF. The CDR3 DNA reads as TGTGCCCTCAGGGTAGATGGAAACACCATATATTTT.

This chain joins TRBV7-2 and TRBJ2-3, with 7 bases matching TRBD2. J gave up 2 bases and V 6 bases, and 2 bases lay outside the gene matches. Germline V CDR1 and CDR2: SGHTA, FQGNSA. This CDR3 spans 13 amino acids. CDR3 region: CASSERDTDTQYF. For the CDR3, the DNA is TGTGCCAGCAGTGAGCGGGACACAGATACGCAGTATTTT.

Here the CDR3 DNA reads TGTGCCAGCAGTTACTCCACAGGGAACCTTAATCAGCCCCAGCATTTT. Translated: CASSYSTGNLNQPQHF. V and J are TRBV6-6 and TRBJ1-5, with a possible D match to TRBD1 (6 bases). V dropped 0 bases and J dropped 4 bases, with 13 bases sitting between them. The germline CDR1 and CDR2 sequences are MNHNY and SVGAGI (reference sequence). The CDR3 is made up of 16 amino acids.

This sequence joins TRBV7-2 and TRBJ1-1; 7 bases map to TRBD1. With 5 bases clipped from V and 6 bases from J, the junction kept 9 bases outside the gene matches. Germline V CDR1 and CDR2: SGHTA, FQGNSA. The CDR3 is 14 residues long. The CDR3 DNA sequence: TGTGCCAGCAGCCAGGGACAGTTCTCGGCTGAAGCTTTCTTT. It encodes CASSQGQFSAEAFF.

This sequence joins TRBV6-5 and TRBJ2-5; 9 nucleotides agree with TRBD1. The V gene's germline CDR1 is MNHEY and CDR2 SVGAGI. J gave up 5 bases and V 2 bases, and 6 bases lay outside the gene matches. The CDR3 sequence is 15 residues long. The CDR3 loop is CASSYGQGMGETQYF. In nucleotides, the CDR3 is TGTGCCAGCAGTTACGGACAGGGGATGGGGGAGACCCAGTACTTC.

This clone was counted between two and nine times. The rearrangement links TRBV6-5 to TRBJ2-2; D is unresolved. V was shortened by 6 bases and J by 7 bases, with 12 bases between the two germline ends. CDR1 and CDR2 (germline): MNHEY, SVGAGI. This CDR3 is built from 13 residues. This chain's CDR3 is CASSQTGYGELFF. CDR3 DNA sequence: TGTGCCAGCAGCCAAACGGGCTACGGGGAGCTGTTTTTT.

This clone was detected a few times. The chain uses TRBV2 and TRBJ2-1, with D possibly being TRBD1 or TRBD2 (5 bases each). V lost 2 bases and J 15 bases, leaving 17 bases between the germline ends. The CDR3 runs to 13 residues. Germline V lookup: CDR1 SNHLY, CDR2 FYNNEI. The CDR3 sequence is CASSESGTPSVFF. The CDR3 DNA sequence: TGTGCCAGCAGTGAATCCGGGACCCCTTCCGTGTTCTTC.